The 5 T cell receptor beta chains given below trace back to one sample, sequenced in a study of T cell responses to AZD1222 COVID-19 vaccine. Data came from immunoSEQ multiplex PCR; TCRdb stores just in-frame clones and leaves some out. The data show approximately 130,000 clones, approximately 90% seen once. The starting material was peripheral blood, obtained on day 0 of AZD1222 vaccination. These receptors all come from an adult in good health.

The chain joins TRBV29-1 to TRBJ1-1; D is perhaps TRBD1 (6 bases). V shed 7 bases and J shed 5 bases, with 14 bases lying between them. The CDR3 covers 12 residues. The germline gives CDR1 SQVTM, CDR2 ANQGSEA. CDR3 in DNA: TGCAGCGCATCAGGGGATGGGACTGAAGCTTTCTTT. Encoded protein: CSASGDGTEAFF.

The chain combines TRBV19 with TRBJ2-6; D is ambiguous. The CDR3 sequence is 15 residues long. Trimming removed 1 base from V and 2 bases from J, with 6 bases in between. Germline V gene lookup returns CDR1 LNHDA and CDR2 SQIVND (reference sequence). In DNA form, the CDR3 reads TGTGCCAGTAGTATAGGAACCGCTGGGGCCAACGTCCTGACTTTC. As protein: CASSIGTAGANVLTF.

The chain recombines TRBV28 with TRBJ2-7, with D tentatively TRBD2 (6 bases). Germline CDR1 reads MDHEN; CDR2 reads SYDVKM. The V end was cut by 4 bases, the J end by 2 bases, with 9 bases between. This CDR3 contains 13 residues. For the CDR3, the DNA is TGTGCCAGCAGTTCGGGGGTAGCCTACGAGCAGTACTTC. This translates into CASSSGVAYEQYF.

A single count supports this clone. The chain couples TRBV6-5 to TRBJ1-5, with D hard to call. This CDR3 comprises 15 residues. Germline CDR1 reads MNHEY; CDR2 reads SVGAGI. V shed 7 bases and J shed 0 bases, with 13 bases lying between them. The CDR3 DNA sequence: TGTGCCAGCACCTCGGAAGGGAATAGCAATCAGCCCCAGCATTTT. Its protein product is CASTSEGNSNQPQHF.

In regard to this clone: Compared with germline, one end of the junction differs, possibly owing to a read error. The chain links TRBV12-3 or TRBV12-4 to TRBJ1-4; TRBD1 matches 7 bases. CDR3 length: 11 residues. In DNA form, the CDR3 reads TGTGCCAGCAGTTCGCCCGGGACAGCTCGTTTT. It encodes CASSSPGTARF.